This T cell receptor (beta chain) was documented in a study of T cells after yellow fever vaccination. Study outcomes and limitations: Only a small proportion of the clonotypes turned up in both the CD4 and the CD8 compartments, likely arising from convergent recombination. FACS-sorted repertoires could harbor abundant contaminating bulk-population clonotypes.

This clonotype has only a few counts. Its antigen is still unknown. The study made its TCR cDNA through 5'RACE template switching. That step introduced a universal primer site along with UMIs. MiXCR, run by TCRdb on the 5' RACE reads, gives a single entry per CDR3 protein. The sample holds about 53,000 distinct CDR3 sequences, approximately 6.9% seen once. The CDR3 extends over 19 amino acids. V was pared by 1 base and J by 5 bases, with 26 bases between. Germline lookup yields CDR1 SGHVS and CDR2 FQNEAQ. The chain recombines TRBV7-8 with TRBJ2-5; D is ambiguous. Sequenced here: CD8+ T cells sorted from PBMCs, sampled on the day of the first yellow fever vaccination. The TCR sequence derives from a man aged 18 to 30 who received the YFV17D yellow fever vaccine. CDR3 nucleotides: TGTGCCAGCAGCTTAGTACCCCCCAATTTGAGACCCTCGCGGGAGACCCAGTACTTC. This sequence encodes CASSLVPPNLRPSRETQYF.